This entry features one T cell receptor beta chain sequence. Its antigen is still unknown. The sample comes from a study of T-cell memory formation after mild COVID-19. General study results and limits: The study found contracting CD4+ clones mainly in CM and EM and contracting CD8+ clones in EMRA. A balance of CD4 and CD8 characterized clones contracting day 15 to 85, whereas later expanders leaned CD4+.

TCR alpha and TCR beta cDNA libraries carrying sample barcodes and UMIs came from 5'RACE with constant-segment primers. TCRdb redid the calling of the 5' RACE reads with MiXCR, one entry per CDR3 protein. The sample shows about 340,000 distinct CDR3 sequences, around 15% of them seen only once. CDR1 is DFQATT and CDR2 is SNEGSKA in the germline V gene (reference sequence). Trimming removed 6 bases from V and 8 bases from J, with 19 bases in between. The CDR3 sequence is 14 residues long. The chain is built from TRBV20-1 and TRBJ1-4; a possible D gene is TRBD1 (5 bases). The receptor's source is a man between 18 and 35 years old who had mild COVID-19 (a few samples of this study predate the infection). Cell type and time point are not known. The sequencing input was PBMCs or a T cell subset sorted from them (not recorded which). CDR3 sequence reads: CSAPRGGYDEKLFF. CDR3 nucleotides: TGCAGTGCCCCACGGGGGGGATATGACGAAAAACTGTTTTTT.